These T cell receptor beta chains were read from a single sample in a study of Graves' ophthalmopathy and Graves' hyperthyroidism. TCRdb passed the multiplex PCR reads through MiXCR, listing each CDR3 protein once. This sample has over 450,000 distinct CDR3 sequences; 13% to 15% occur once, and the top ten carry approximately 9.8%. Sequenced material: blood. These receptors all stem from a woman under 40 with Graves' ophthalmopathy. Both conserved end residues are part of each CDR3. Fields, in order: J gene, V gene, D gene, clone size, CDR3 protein, CDR3 DNA. The D gene is left open where the match is weak. Clone sizes are given selectively: once, few, many, or a class where the clone is expanded.

J: TRBJ1-1; V: TRBV6-1; D: TRBD1; size: many; CDR3: CASTTGTLGAFF; DNA: TGTGCCAGCACGACAGGGACCCTTGGGGCTTTCTTT
J: TRBJ2-5; V: TRBV28; D: .; size: many; CDR3: CASSPQWLQETQYF; DNA: TGTGCCAGCAGTCCACAGTGGCTACAAGAGACCCAGTACTTC
J: TRBJ2-7; V: TRBV28; D: .; size: many; CDR3: CASSLSDYEQYF; DNA: TGTGCCAGCAGTTTATCCGATTACGAGCAGTACTTC
J: TRBJ2-7; V: TRBV20-1; D: TRBD1; size: .; CDR3: CSASTTPGQGFPPYEQYF; DNA: TGCAGTGCTAGTACCACCCCGGGACAGGGTTTTCCTCCCTACGAGCAGTACTTC
J: TRBJ1-3; V: TRBV28; D: .; size: many; CDR3: CASSTWRAGGNTIYF; DNA: TGTGCCAGCAGTACCTGGAGGGCGGGTGGAAACACCATATATTTT
J: TRBJ2-7; V: TRBV30; D: .; size: .; CDR3: CAWSAAGLYDEQYF; DNA: TGTGCCTGGAGTGCGGCAGGGTTGTATGACGAGCAGTACTTC
J: TRBJ1-2; V: TRBV29-1; D: .; size: .; CDR3: CSYLSDGYGYTF; DNA: TGCAGCTACTTGTCGGACGGCTATGGCTACACCTTC
J: TRBJ1-5; V: TRBV27; D: .; size: many; CDR3: CASSPHDRRQPQHF; DNA: TGTGCCAGCAGTCCCCACGACAGGAGACAGCCCCAGCATTTT
J: TRBJ2-6; V: TRBV27; D: .; size: many; CDR3: CASGEVGAGANVLTF; DNA: TGTGCCAGCGGAGAAGTGGGCGCTGGGGCCAACGTCCTGACTTTC
J: TRBJ1-1; V: TRBV12-5; D: .; size: many; CDR3: CASGLGHRDGTEAFF; DNA: TGTGCTAGTGGTTTGGGACACAGGGACGGCACTGAAGCTTTCTTT
J: TRBJ1-2; V: TRBV6-1; D: .; size: many; CDR3: CASRDGNYGYTF; DNA: TGTGCCAGCAGGGACGGCAACTATGGCTACACCTTC
J: TRBJ1-1; V: TRBV14; D: .; size: many; CDR3: CASGEVVNTEAFF; DNA: TGTGCCAGCGGGGAGGTGGTGAACACTGAAGCTTTCTTT
J: TRBJ2-2; V: TRBV19; D: TRBD2; size: many; CDR3: CASSATGGNTGELFF; DNA: TGTGCCAGTAGCGCCACGGGAGGAAACACCGGGGAGCTGTTTTTT
J: TRBJ2-2; V: TRBV28; D: .; size: many; CDR3: CASSSARVRTGELFF; DNA: TGTGCCAGCAGTTCGGCGAGGGTGAGGACCGGGGAGCTGTTTTTT
J: TRBJ1-3; V: TRBV29-1; D: .; size: .; CDR3: CSVPSGNTIYF; DNA: TGCAGCGTTCCCTCTGGAAACACCATATATTTT
J: TRBJ2-7; V: TRBV15; D: TRBD2; size: many; CDR3: CATSRGLAESEWEQYF; DNA: TGTGCCACCAGCAGAGGTCTAGCGGAGTCGGAATGGGAGCAGTACTTC
J: TRBJ1-2; V: TRBV12-3/TRBV12-4; D: .; size: .; CDR3: CASSFGAGKNYGYTF; DNA: TGTGCCAGCAGTTTTGGGGCAGGGAAAAACTATGGCTACACCTTC
J: TRBJ2-7; V: TRBV2; D: .; size: .; CDR3: CASSDGAGAFSYEQYF; DNA: TGTGCCAGCAGTGACGGGGCGGGGGCCTTCTCCTACGAGCAGTACTTC
J: TRBJ2-7; V: TRBV29-1; D: TRBD2; size: many; CDR3: CSVGASGSFSYEQYF; DNA: TGCAGCGTTGGGGCTAGCGGGAGTTTTTCCTACGAGCAGTACTTC
J: TRBJ1-5; V: TRBV28; D: TRBD1; size: many; CDR3: CATHPSGQGNQPQHF; DNA: TGTGCCACCCACCCATCGGGACAGGGTAATCAGCCCCAGCATTTT
J: TRBJ2-5; V: TRBV7-9; D: .; size: few; CDR3: CASSLFGSRVGETQYF; DNA: TGTGCCAGCAGCTTATTTGGATCCAGGGTCGGGGAGACCCAGTACTTC
J: TRBJ1-1; V: TRBV14; D: .; size: many; CDR3: CASSTNLRTENMNTEAFF; DNA: TGTGCCAGCAGCACCAACCTTCGGACGGAAAATATGAACACTGAAGCTTTCTTT
J: TRBJ1-2; V: TRBV30; D: .; size: many; CDR3: CAWSQGSAYGYTF; DNA: TGTGCCTGGAGCCAGGGGTCGGCCTATGGCTACACCTTC
J: TRBJ2-7; V: TRBV11-3; D: .; size: many; CDR3: CASSLGQAGESEQYF; DNA: TGTGCCAGCAGCTTAGGTCAGGCAGGGGAATCGGAGCAGTACTTC
J: TRBJ1-1; V: TRBV20-1; D: .; size: many; CDR3: CSARGGVF; DNA: TGCAGTGCTAGAGGAGGGGTCTTT
J: TRBJ2-7; V: TRBV20-1; D: TRBD1; size: many; CDR3: CSARDRGPWDEQYF; DNA: TGCAGTGCTAGAGACAGGGGGCCCTGGGACGAGCAGTACTTC